The entry below gives a single T cell receptor (beta chain) sequence along with its context. With autoimmune disease history or systemic immunosuppression, patients were excluded. The ends were cut back, 7 bases at V and 10 bases at J, with 11 bases in the middle. CDR3 length: 10 amino acids. Looked up from germline, CDR1 is SQVTM and CDR2 is ANQGSEA. This entry belongs to a study of OX40 agonist ivuxolimab in advanced cancers. Study information: Averaging roughly 60 years in age, with a range of roughly 20 to 90, the cohort was approximately 87% male. Three individuals attained partial responses, comprising one hepatocellular carcinoma case and two cutaneous melanoma cases.

Libraries were prepared by immunoSEQ multiplex PCR; TCRdb keeps only in-frame clonotypes and omits some of them. The sample contains tens of thousands of clones, approximately 88% of which appear only once. The clonotype originates from an adult with an advanced solid tumor such as melanoma, head and neck, liver or kidney cancer. This chain connects TRBV29-1 to TRBJ2-1; D remains ambiguous. This material consisted of CD4+ or CD8+ T cells sorted from blood, taken in a trial of the OX40 agonist ivuxolimab. The CDR3, as DNA: TGCAGCGCCTACTCAGACGAGCAGTTCTTC. Encoded protein: CSAYSDEQFF.